Described below is a single T cell receptor (beta chain) sequence and its context. Antigen unknown. At one of its ends the junction is not consistent with the germline gene, which may arise from a read error. This sample stems from a study of T cells in Graves' hyperthyroidism and ophthalmopathy. Overall study findings and caveats: The authors' 13 V-J model separated ophthalmopathy from stable hyperthyroidism.

This CDR3 comprises 13 residues. The germline V gene has CDR1 SGDLS and CDR2 YYNGEE. PBMCs came from 9 to 10 ml fresh peripheral blood. The TCR beta CDR3 regions underwent amplification using RNA transcripts as the source. Carried out on the TCR CDR3, a first-round RT-PCR used the HTBI primer set. TCRdb ran MiXCR on the multiplex PCR reads and lists one entry per CDR3 protein. The profile shows some 620,000 distinct CDR3 sequences, 15% to 20% of them singletons. Source material: blood. This receptor was obtained from a woman aged 25 to 45 with Graves' hyperthyroidism. This chain joins TRBV9 and TRBJ1-2, with 7 bases fitting TRBD1. The CDR3, as DNA: TGTGCCAGCAGCGTCGACAGGGACTATGGCTGCACCTTC. Translated: CASSVDRDYGCTF. Combining the CDR3 with reference TRBV9 and TRBJ1-2 gives the whole variable domain DSGVTQTPKHLITATGQRVTLRCSPRSGDLSVYWYQQSLDQGLQFLIQYYNGEERAKGNILERFSAQQFPDLHSELNLSSLELGDSALYFCASSVDRDYGCTFGSGTRLTVV.